These 31 T cell receptor beta chains were sequenced from one sample in a study of graft-versus-host responses after intestinal transplantation. Clones were sequenced by immunoSEQ multiplex PCR, and TCRdb holds only the in-frame ones, with some missing. The sample has fewer than 150,000 clones, just over 90% seen once. These receptors lack a known antigen. This sample comprised unstimulated CD4+ T cells sorted from spleen or lymph node cells, obtained before intestinal transplant. The receptors shown here come from a human donor who received an intestinal transplant.

This chain joins TRBV5-8 and TRBJ2-3; 13 nucleotides match TRBD2. V gave up 4 bases and J gave up 0 bases; unmatched junction bases: 8. Germline assignment: CDR1 SGHTS and CDR2 YDEGEE. This CDR3 contains 18 residues. CDR3 loop: CASSAGLAGTFSTDTQYF. The CDR3 DNA follows: TGTGCCAGCAGCGCGGGACTAGCGGGGACTTTTAGCACAGATACGCAGTATTTT.

The J gene is TRBJ2-1, the V gene TRBV7-3; the match to TRBD2 covers 9 bases. The CDR3 is 15 amino acids. The trim removed 4 bases at V and 5 bases at J, leaving 6 bases unmatched. The germline gives CDR1 SGHTA, CDR2 FQGTGA. CDR3 nucleotides: TGTGCCAGCAGCTCCGGGCGGGGGGGCCACAATGAGCAGTTCTTC. Encoded protein: CASSSGRGGHNEQFF.

The rearrangement uses TRBV7-6 and TRBJ2-3; 9 bases map to TRBD1. Germline values: CDR1 SGHVS, CDR2 FNYEAQ. This CDR3 is built from 17 residues. Germline trimming cut 4 bases from V and 1 base from J; bases unmatched to any gene: 9. CDR3 sequence (DNA): TGTGCCAGCAGCTCCTACAGGGGGCCCCGGGGCACAGATACGCAGTATTTT. The encoded protein is CASSSYRGPRGTDTQYF.

The rearrangement joins TRBV5-6 to TRBJ2-7; 11 bases match TRBD1. The CDR3 has 14 residues. The junction had 13 bases not matched to a gene; V was cut back by 4 bases and J by 13 bases. Per the germline V gene, CDR1 is SGHDT and CDR2 is YYEEEE. CDR3 amino acids: CASSGGQGAFMHYF. As DNA, the CDR3 is TGTGCCAGCAGCGGCGGACAGGGGGCGTTTATGCATTACTTC.

The V gene is TRBV18, the J gene TRBJ1-2; D uncertain. CDR3 size: 11 residues. The germline gives CDR1 KGHSH, CDR2 LQKENI. Deletions cut 3 bases from V and 4 bases from J, with 3 bases between. The CDR3 region has the DNA TGTGCCAGCTCACCTGGCTATGGCTACACCTTC. It translates to CASSPGYGYTF.

This chain links TRBV18 with TRBJ2-5; D perhaps matches TRBD1 (5 bases). Trimming took 3 bases from V and 5 from J, leaving 10 bases between them. The CDR3 extends over 13 amino acids. Germline-derived CDR1 and CDR2 are KGHSH and LQKENI. CDR3 region: CASSPGLRETQYF. The CDR3 bases are TGTGCCAGCTCACCGGGGCTAAGGGAGACCCAGTACTTC.

This rearrangement joins TRBV6-5 to TRBJ2-7; 10 positions agree with TRBD2. V gave up 2 bases and J gave up 5 bases; unmatched junction bases: 9. The CDR3 is made up of 16 amino acids. The germline gives CDR1 MNHEY, CDR2 SVGAGI. Here the CDR3 DNA reads TGTGCCAGCAGTTACCGACCCGGGACTAGCGTAAACGAGCAGTACTTC. Encoded protein: CASSYRPGTSVNEQYF.

This clone is a singleton in its sample. The chain is built from TRBV11-1 and TRBJ2-1; the D is unclear. CDR1 and CDR2 (germline): SGHAT, FQDESV (reference sequence). The CDR3 totals 12 residues. V lost 3 bases and J lost 5, with 5 bases in between. The CDR3 protein is CASSFWDNEQFF. CDR3 coding DNA: TGTGCCAGCAGCTTTTGGGACAATGAGCAGTTCTTC.

This chain connects TRBV18 to TRBJ2-3; 11 positions match TRBD2. CDR1 is KGHSH and CDR2 is LQKENI in the germline V gene. The CDR3 runs 16 residues. J was trimmed by 1 base and V by 3 bases; bases with no gene match: 3. The CDR3 reads CASSPLAGGGTDTQYF. The CDR3 DNA reads as TGTGCCAGCTCACCTCTAGCGGGGGGAGGCACAGATACGCAGTATTTT.

This chain joins TRBV25-1 and TRBJ2-1, with 7 bases matching TRBD2. The V gene's germline CDR1 is MGHDK and CDR2 SYGVNS. This CDR3 contains 15 residues. V lost 1 base and J lost 6; bases outside the gene matches: 6. For the CDR3, the DNA is TGTGCCAGCAGTGAATGGCGGGGGAAGGGCAATGAGCAGTTCTTC. It specifies CASSEWRGKGNEQFF.

The chain recombines TRBV6-6 with TRBJ1-6; 7 bases match TRBD1. This CDR3 is built from 14 residues. The germline gives CDR1 MNHNY, CDR2 SVGAGI (reference sequence). The J segment lost 5 bases and the V segment lost 6 bases, leaving 4 bases of the junction unmatched. The CDR3 sequence is CASSHGQDNSPLHF. DNA of the CDR3: TGTGCCAGCAGCCATGGACAGGATAATTCACCCCTCCACTTT.

This clone was counted once. Here the CDR3 reads CASSRLSTGELFF. CDR3 nucleotides: TGTGCCAGTAGTCGACTGTCCACCGGGGAGCTGTTTTTT. This sequence joins TRBV19 and TRBJ2-2, with no clear D. The CDR3 is made up of 13 amino acids. Germline CDR1 LNHDA, CDR2 SQIVND (reference sequence). Trimming pared 5 bases from V and 4 bases from J, leaving 8 bases between.

V gene TRBV6-5 combines with J gene TRBJ1-4; D remains unclear. Trimming removed 5 bases from V and 8 bases from J, with 18 bases in between. The CDR3 totals 15 residues. The germline CDR1 and CDR2 sequences are MNHEY and SVGAGI. The CDR3 region is CASSRLGGIGEKLFF. In DNA, the CDR3 is TGTGCCAGCAGTCGTTTGGGAGGGATTGGAGAAAAACTGTTTTTT.

The gene calls are TRBV19 and TRBJ1-5; no definite D call. CDR3 length: 16 amino acids. Trimming took 3 bases from V and 0 from J, leaving 12 bases between them. Per germline, CDR1 LNHDA and CDR2 SQIVND (reference sequence). This CDR3 is CASSIRELHSNQPQHF. Here the CDR3 DNA reads TGTGCCAGTAGTATCCGGGAGTTACATAGCAATCAGCCCCAGCATTTT.

The V and J genes are TRBV18 and TRBJ1-3; D is ambiguous. V was clipped by 3 bases and J by 4 bases, with 19 bases between them. Per germline, CDR1 KGHSH and CDR2 LQKENI. The CDR3 is 17 amino acids. Written as DNA, the CDR3 is TGTGCCAGCTCACCCAACGAGGGCGCGGGATCGGGAAACACCATATATTTT. This encodes CASSPNEGAGSGNTIYF.

This clone is a singleton in its sample. The V and J genes are TRBV10-3 and TRBJ2-3; 8 positions match TRBD2. V lost 2 bases, J lost 2 bases, and 9 bases stayed unmatched. The CDR3 consists of 17 residues. Germline assignment: CDR1 ENHRY and CDR2 SYGVKD. CDR3 in amino acids: CAISENGGAVDTDTQYF. The CDR3 bases are TGTGCCATCAGTGAGAACGGGGGGGCCGTCGACACAGATACGCAGTATTTT.

This rearrangement joins TRBV19 to TRBJ1-4; D perhaps matches TRBD1 (6 bases). The V end lost 1 base, the J end lost 2 bases, and 20 bases lay between the germline ends. The CDR3 has 19 amino acids. Germline assignment: CDR1 LNHDA and CDR2 SQIVND (reference sequence). The CDR3 region is CASSIGAGGPYWTNEKLFF. CDR3 DNA: TGTGCCAGTAGTATAGGGGCCGGGGGGCCATACTGGACTAATGAAAAACTGTTTTTT.

CDR3 sequence reads: CASSEFLNIQYF. Written as DNA, the CDR3 is TGTGCCAGCAGTGAATTCCTAAACATTCAGTACTTC. The V call is TRBV6-1, the J call TRBJ2-4; no definite D call. Trimming took 2 bases from V and 6 from J, leaving 5 bases between them. The CDR3 is 12 amino acids. Germline V lookup: CDR1 MNHNS, CDR2 SASEGT.

The genes are TRBV14 and TRBJ2-7; no reliable D call. Germline assignment: CDR1 SGHDN and CDR2 FVKESK. This CDR3 has 16 amino acids. Between the trimmed V and J ends, which lost 3 bases and 0 bases, there was a span of 15 bases. The CDR3 nucleotides are TGTGCCAGCAGCCACGGACGTATCGCTTTCTCCTACGAGCAGTACTTC. Its translation is CASSHGRIAFSYEQYF. Variable domain in full (rest from reference TRBV14 and TRBJ2-7): EAGVTQFPSHSVIEKGQTVTLRCDPISGHDNLYWYRRVMGKEIKFLLHFVKESKQDESGMPNNRFLAERTGGTYSTLKVQPAELEDSGVYFCASSHGRIAFSYEQYFGPGTRLTVT.

This clone is a singleton in its sample. The chain carries TRBV19 and TRBJ1-5, with 10 bases matching TRBD1. The germline V gene encodes CDR1 LNHDA and CDR2 SQIVND (reference sequence). The V segment lost 3 bases and the J segment 2 bases; nucleotides outside the gene matches: 4. This CDR3 region has 16 residues. CDR3 sequence reads: CASSIEGTGGNQPQHF. The CDR3 nucleotides are TGTGCCAGTAGTATTGAGGGGACAGGGGGCAATCAGCCCCAGCATTTT.

J is TRBJ2-5 and V is TRBV7-2; D ambiguous. In germline, CDR1 is SGHTA, CDR2 FQGNSA. The CDR3 extends over 15 amino acids. V lost 1 base, J lost 2 bases, and 11 bases lay in between. This chain's CDR3 is CASSLGQGSQETQYF. CDR3 sequence (DNA): TGTGCCAGCAGCTTAGGACAAGGATCTCAAGAGACCCAGTACTTC.

The chain links TRBV7-8 to TRBJ1-6; 7 bases fit TRBD1. V shed 5 bases and J 9 bases; nucleotides not matched to a gene: 13. The germline gives CDR1 SGHVS, CDR2 FQNEAQ. The CDR3 contains 16 residues. The CDR3 DNA reads TGTGCCAGCAGCGGGGGGACAGACATATTCGGTTCACCCCTCCACTTT. Amino acid sequence: CASSGGTDIFGSPLHF.

The V call is TRBV11-2, the J call TRBJ2-1; D not certain. Per the germline V gene, CDR1 is SGHAT and CDR2 is FQNNGV. CDR3 size: 13 residues. V dropped 1 base and J dropped 4 bases, with 5 bases sitting between them. Here the CDR3 reads CASSLGNYNEQFF. CDR3 bases: TGTGCCAGCAGCTTAGGCAATTACAATGAGCAGTTCTTC. Together with reference TRBV11-2 and TRBJ2-1, the CDR3 gives the full variable domain: EAGVAQSPRYKIIEKRQSVAFWCNPISGHATLYWYQQILGQGPKLLIQFQNNGVVDDSQLPKDRFSAERLKGVDSTLKIQPAKLEDSAVYLCASSLGNYNEQFFGPGTRLTVL.

The genes are TRBV6-1 and TRBJ2-1; 7 bases align to TRBD2. The CDR3 has 15 amino acids. The germline V gene encodes CDR1 MNHNS and CDR2 SASEGT. V dropped 5 bases and J dropped 12; count of bases not matched to a gene: 16. The CDR3 reads CASSLSGEPPLGQFF. Here the CDR3 DNA reads TGTGCCAGCAGTTTGAGCGGGGAGCCACCCCTTGGGCAGTTCTTC.

The chain has TRBV2 and TRBJ1-1, with 10 bases lining up with TRBD1. Germline lookup yields CDR1 SNHLY and CDR2 FYNNEI. The CDR3 is made up of 14 amino acids. Trimming at V came to 7 bases and at J to 4 bases, leaving 6 bases not matched to a gene. CDR3 DNA sequence: TGTGCCAGCACTACGGGACAGGGGATCACTGAAGCTTTCTTT. Its translation is CASTTGQGITEAFF.

This rearrangement joins TRBV25-1 to TRBJ1-1; perhaps TRBD1 as D (5 bases). The CDR3 contains 11 residues. V was cut by 4 bases and J by 7 bases, with 7 bases left in between. CDR1 MGHDK and CDR2 SYGVNS come from the germline V gene. CDR3 bases: TGTGCCAGCAGTGCCGGGGGTGAAGCTTTCTTT. Amino acid sequence: CASSAGGEAFF.

V gene TRBV6-6 combines with J gene TRBJ2-1; no clear D gene. Between the trimmed V and J ends, which lost 5 bases and 10 bases, there was a span of 9 bases. Germline CDR1 reads MNHNY; CDR2 reads SVGAGI (reference sequence). The CDR3 runs 11 residues. CDR3 DNA: TGTGCCAGCAGTCACAGAGGCGAGCAGTTCTTC. Translated: CASSHRGEQFF.

V is TRBV6-6 and J is TRBJ2-5; the D gene is possibly TRBD1 (6 bases). The CDR3 runs 13 residues. V lost 0 bases to trimming and J lost 8 bases, with 10 bases between them. Germline loops: CDR1 MNHNY, CDR2 SVGAGI (reference sequence). The CDR3 nucleotides are TGTGCCAGCAGTTACTCGGGACAAGGCACCCAGTACTTC. Translation: CASSYSGQGTQYF.

This clone was counted once. The chain links TRBV7-9 to TRBJ1-6, with 9 bases identical to TRBD1. This CDR3 is built from 15 residues. CDR1 SEHNR and CDR2 FQNEAQ come from the germline V gene (reference sequence). Trimming at V came to 1 base and at J to 7 bases, leaving 2 bases not matched to a gene. CDR3 nucleotide sequence: TGTGCCAGCAGCTTAGATGGACAGGGGAATTCACCCCTCCACTTT. Residues: CASSLDGQGNSPLHF.

J is TRBJ2-3 and V is TRBV4-1, with 9 bases aligning to TRBD1. This CDR3 is 17 amino acids long. Germline values: CDR1 MGHRA, CDR2 YSYEKL. V lost 4 bases to trimming and J lost 4 bases; unmatched junction nucleotides: 12. DNA of the CDR3: TGCGCCAGCAGCCTAATCGGACAGGGGAGGTTGGCAGATACGCAGTATTTT. Translation gives CASSLIGQGRLADTQYF.

The chain recombines TRBV20-1 with TRBJ2-5; D ambiguous. Germline V gene data show CDR1 as DFQATT and CDR2 as SNEGSKA (reference sequence). The CDR3 is 11 residues long. The germline V and J ends were trimmed by 0 bases and 5 bases, with 4 bases remaining between them. The CDR3 region has the DNA TGCAGTGCTAGAGAGGGGGAGACCCAGTACTTC. Translation gives CSAREGETQYF.